This T cell receptor (beta chain) was obtained from a study of human T cells and chemical hapten exposure. Across the whole study: All patients underwent weekly scalp dosing with diphenylcyclopropenone for the full approximately 25-week study.

This CDR3 comprises 14 residues. The germline CDR1 and CDR2 sequences are MGHRA and YSYEKL. V dropped 2 bases and J dropped 5 bases, with 10 bases sitting between them. This clonotype came up a few times. Regarding time point: pre-sensitization, week 0. Documented treatment: therapeutic diphenylcyclopropenone sensitization with weekly scalp DPC. Drawing of blood took place ahead of applying each patch test. One entry per CDR3 protein results from TCRdb running MiXCR on the RACE reads. This sample yields more than 250,000 distinct CDR3 sequences, of which approximately 8.4% are seen a single time; approximately 2.2% belongs to the top ten.

The source is a woman in her forties with alopecia areata. Some clones in this sample may be carry-over from other donors' samples. The sample consisted of whole blood, taken in connection with sensitization to the hapten diphenylcyclopropenone (DPC). The chain has TRBV4-1 and TRBJ2-1; D remains ambiguous. The CDR3: CASSQLIRNNEQFF. For the CDR3, the DNA is TGCGCCAGCAGCCAACTAATCCGGAACAATGAGCAGTTCTTC.